This TCR beta chain was documented in a study of T cell clonality in common variable immunodeficiency. Generated by immunoSEQ multiplex PCR, the TCRdb table keeps only in-frame clones and is missing some. The record shows some 30,000 clones for this sample, with no singletons present. Whole-study findings and limits: T cell subpopulation sequencing would be needed to explain CVID clonality. Reportedly, TCR beta sequences from common variable immunodeficiency showed fewer deletions and N-nucleotide insertions.

The CVID group had around 16 females and about 30 males, mean age 40. This clone was counted many times. Antigen unknown. The read ends 3 residues early relative to the CDR3; the germline J gene fills the gap. J gave up 2 bases and V 4 bases, and 5 bases lay outside the gene matches. Germline V gene sequence: CDR1 SGHNT, CDR2 YYREEE (reference sequence). The CDR3 is made up of 14 amino acids. The sequencing input was peripheral blood mononuclear cells. The clonotype comes from a human donor with common variable immunodeficiency. V is TRBV5-4 and J is TRBJ2-5; the match to TRBD2 covers 7 bases. The CDR3 bases that were read are TGTGCCAGCAGCCCCGGGGGGTTTCAAGAGACC. Its protein product is CASSPGGFQET. The entire CDR3 is CASSPGGFQETQYF.